The 7 T cell receptor beta chains below all came from one sample that was sequenced in a study of T cells in Graves' hyperthyroidism and ophthalmopathy. TCR beta CDR3 region amplification was performed from RNA transcripts. Using the HTBI primer set, a first-round RT-PCR was run on the TCR CDR3. Each CDR3 protein is one row after TCRdb ran MiXCR on the multiplex PCR reads. The repertoire holds about 410,000 distinct CDR3 sequences, with roughly 14% as singletons. The specimen was blood. The origin of the receptors is a man between 18 and 29 years old with Graves' ophthalmopathy.

Points on this clonotype: A clone one base away is much larger, so this may be a read error. The rearrangement joins TRBV7-3 to TRBJ2-1; 8 bases align to TRBD1. Per germline, CDR1 SGHTA and CDR2 FQGTGA. The CDR3 covers 15 residues. The junction had 11 bases not matched to a gene; V was cut back by 5 bases and J by 8 bases. CDR3: CASSTWTGKDHEQFF. The CDR3 DNA sequence: TGTGCCAGCAGCACTTGGACAGGGAAGGACCATGAGCAGTTCTTC.

This clonotype appeared many times. The genes are TRBV30 and TRBJ2-7, with 7 positions matching TRBD1. Per the germline V gene, CDR1 is GTSNPN and CDR2 is SVGIG (reference sequence). The CDR3 is 14 residues long. V was pared by 2 bases and J by 1 base, with 5 bases of the junction left unmatched. The CDR3 DNA sequence: TGTGCCTGGAGTCTCCGGGACAGATCCTACGAGCAGTACTTC. Translated, it gives CAWSLRDRSYEQYF. Complete variable domain (other parts from reference TRBV30 and TRBJ2-7): SQTIHQWPATLVQPVGSPLSLECTVEGTSNPNLYWYRQAAGRGLQLLFYSVGIGQISSEVPQNLSASRPQDRQFILSSKKLLLSDSGFYLCAWSLRDRSYEQYFGPGTRLTVT.

This clonotype was recorded a few times. The rearrangement joins TRBV4-2 to TRBJ2-5; D possibly corresponds to TRBD2 (6 bases). The germline V gene has CDR1 LGHNA and CDR2 YNFKEQ. The CDR3 runs 15 residues. V was clipped by 2 bases and J by 5 bases, with 15 bases between them. The CDR3: CASSQSGLDRETQYF. The CDR3 nucleotides read TGTGCCAGCAGCCAATCGGGACTGGACCGGGAGACCCAGTACTTC.

Many counts were recorded for this clonotype. The genes are TRBV2 and TRBJ2-1; D remains unclear. The V end was cut by 7 bases, the J end by 0 bases, with 10 bases between. The germline gives CDR1 SNHLY, CDR2 FYNNEI. This CDR3 contains 14 residues. The DNA of the CDR3 is TGTGCCAGCATATCCGCGAGCTCCTACAATGAGCAGTTCTTC. Translated, it gives CASISASSYNEQFF.

The sample holds many counts of this clonotype. J is TRBJ2-7 and V is TRBV5-1, with D unresolved. The CDR3 length is 15 residues. The ends were cut back, 2 bases at V and 6 bases at J, with 18 bases in the middle. The germline V gene has CDR1 SGHRS and CDR2 YFSETQ. CDR3 DNA: TGCGCCAGCAGCTTTGTCGCGGACCCAGCGTCCGAGCAGTACTTC. This sequence encodes CASSFVADPASEQYF.

This clonotype was detected only a few times. The chain has TRBV29-1 and TRBJ1-6; D is unresolved. The CDR3 spans 17 residues. Trimming stripped 0 bases from V and 0 bases from J, with 12 bases between. Per germline, CDR1 SQVTM and CDR2 ANQGSEA. CDR3 region: CSVEECQASSYNSPLHF. Written as DNA, the CDR3 is TGCAGCGTTGAAGAATGCCAGGCGAGCTCCTATAATTCACCCCTCCACTTT.

This clonotype was seen many times. CDR3 DNA: TGTGCCAGCAGTTTAGTGGTTTTAAGCACAGATACGCAGTATTTT. Its translation: CASSLVVLSTDTQYF. V usage is TRBV12-3 or TRBV12-4 and J usage is TRBJ2-3; D unresolved. The CDR3 spans 15 residues. Trimming took 1 base from V and 0 from J, leaving 8 bases between them.